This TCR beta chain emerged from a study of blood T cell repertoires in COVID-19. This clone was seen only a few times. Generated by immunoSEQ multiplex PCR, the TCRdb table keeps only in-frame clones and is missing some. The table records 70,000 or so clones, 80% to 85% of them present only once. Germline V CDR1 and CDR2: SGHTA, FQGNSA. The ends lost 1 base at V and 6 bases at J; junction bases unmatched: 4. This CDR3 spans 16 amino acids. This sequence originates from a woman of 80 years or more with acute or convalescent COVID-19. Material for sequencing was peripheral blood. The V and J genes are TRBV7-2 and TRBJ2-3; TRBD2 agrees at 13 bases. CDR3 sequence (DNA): TGTGCCAGCAGCTTAGGACTAGCGGGGGGAGAGGATACGCAGTATTTT. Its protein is CASSLGLAGGEDTQYF.